One and the same sample provided the 8 T cell receptor beta chains below, sequenced in a study of CD8 T cells in Susac syndrome. cDNA came from approximately 0.5 to 1 ug RNA primed by random hexamers. Each CDR3 protein gets one entry after TCRdb re-called the immunoSEQ multiplex PCR reads with MiXCR. The table has around 200,000 distinct CDR3 sequences, roughly 94% seen once. The specimen was CD8+ T cells from PBMCs. These receptors originate from a human donor with Susac syndrome.

The V gene is TRBV5-6, the J gene TRBJ2-1; a weak D match, TRBD1 (6 bases). Germline V lookup: CDR1 SGHDT, CDR2 YYEEEE. Trimming took 3 bases from V and 0 from J, leaving 10 bases between them. The length of the CDR3 is 15 residues. The CDR3 loop reads CASSSNRVSYNEQFF. The CDR3 DNA is TGTGCCAGCAGCTCTAACAGGGTCTCCTACAATGAGCAGTTCTTC.

The chain couples TRBV27 to TRBJ2-2, with a possible D match to TRBD1 (6 bases). The germline CDR1 and CDR2 sequences are MNHEY and SMNVEV (reference sequence). The germline V and J ends were trimmed by 4 bases and 2 bases, with 11 bases remaining between them. CDR3 length equals 15 residues. The CDR3 sequence: CASSYLQGNTGELFF. In DNA, the CDR3 is TGTGCCAGCAGTTACTTACAGGGTAACACCGGGGAGCTGTTTTTT.

The V gene is TRBV27, the J gene TRBJ2-3, with unresolved D. V was shortened by 6 bases and J by 2 bases, with 6 bases between the two germline ends. The CDR3 is made up of 12 amino acids. Germline CDR1 and CDR2: MNHEY and SMNVEV (reference sequence). CDR3 nucleotides: TGTGCCAGCAGCAGAACCACAGATACGCAGTATTTT. This sequence encodes CASSRTTDTQYF.

The rearrangement uses TRBV12-3 or TRBV12-4 and TRBJ1-2, with D possibly being TRBD1 (5 bases). The CDR3 runs to 12 residues. V shed 11 bases and J shed 1 base, with 11 bases lying between them. The CDR3 sequence is CAVLDNNYGYTF. The CDR3 region has the DNA TGTGCCGTATTGGACAATAACTATGGCTACACCTTC.

V and J are TRBV25-1 and TRBJ1-1, with 9 bases fitting TRBD1. The CDR3 totals 14 residues. Germline V gene lookup returns CDR1 MGHDK and CDR2 SYGVNS. The junction had 9 bases not matched to a gene; V was cut back by 3 bases and J by 10 bases. CDR3 in DNA: TGTGCCAGCAGTGACCCCGCGGACAGGGGACGAGCTTTCTTT. Translating it yields CASSDPADRGRAFF.

This clonotype came up once. The chain has TRBV29-1 and TRBJ2-1; D may be TRBD2 (6 bases). The CDR3 is made up of 14 amino acids. The V end lost 6 bases, the J end lost 0 bases, and 12 bases lay between the germline ends. Germline V gives CDR1 SQVTM, CDR2 ANQGSEA. CDR3 in amino acids: CSVGDFRSYNEQFF. CDR3 sequence (DNA): TGCAGCGTAGGGGACTTCCGCTCCTACAATGAGCAGTTCTTC.

The V gene is TRBV13, the J gene TRBJ2-5; 11 bases align to TRBD2. This CDR3 contains 15 residues. J gave up 2 bases and V 5 bases, and 4 bases lay outside the gene matches. Germline CDR1 reads PRHDT; CDR2 reads FYEKMQ (reference sequence). The CDR3 protein is CASSPTSGDQETQYF. As DNA, the CDR3 is TGTGCCAGCAGCCCGACTAGCGGGGATCAAGAGACCCAGTACTTC.

The chain has TRBV9 and TRBJ2-1, with a possible D match to TRBD1 (5 bases). Trimming took 0 bases from V and 4 from J, leaving 8 bases between them. From germline, CDR1 is SGDLS and CDR2 YYNGEE. This CDR3 is 14 amino acids long. CDR3 protein: CASSVVSGYNEQFF. In DNA, the CDR3 is TGTGCCAGCAGCGTAGTTTCAGGGTACAATGAGCAGTTCTTC. Combining the CDR3 with reference TRBV9 and TRBJ2-1 gives the whole variable domain DSGVTQTPKHLITATGQRVTLRCSPRSGDLSVYWYQQSLDQGLQFLIQYYNGEERAKGNILERFSAQQFPDLHSELNLSSLELGDSALYFCASSVVSGYNEQFFGPGTRLTVL.